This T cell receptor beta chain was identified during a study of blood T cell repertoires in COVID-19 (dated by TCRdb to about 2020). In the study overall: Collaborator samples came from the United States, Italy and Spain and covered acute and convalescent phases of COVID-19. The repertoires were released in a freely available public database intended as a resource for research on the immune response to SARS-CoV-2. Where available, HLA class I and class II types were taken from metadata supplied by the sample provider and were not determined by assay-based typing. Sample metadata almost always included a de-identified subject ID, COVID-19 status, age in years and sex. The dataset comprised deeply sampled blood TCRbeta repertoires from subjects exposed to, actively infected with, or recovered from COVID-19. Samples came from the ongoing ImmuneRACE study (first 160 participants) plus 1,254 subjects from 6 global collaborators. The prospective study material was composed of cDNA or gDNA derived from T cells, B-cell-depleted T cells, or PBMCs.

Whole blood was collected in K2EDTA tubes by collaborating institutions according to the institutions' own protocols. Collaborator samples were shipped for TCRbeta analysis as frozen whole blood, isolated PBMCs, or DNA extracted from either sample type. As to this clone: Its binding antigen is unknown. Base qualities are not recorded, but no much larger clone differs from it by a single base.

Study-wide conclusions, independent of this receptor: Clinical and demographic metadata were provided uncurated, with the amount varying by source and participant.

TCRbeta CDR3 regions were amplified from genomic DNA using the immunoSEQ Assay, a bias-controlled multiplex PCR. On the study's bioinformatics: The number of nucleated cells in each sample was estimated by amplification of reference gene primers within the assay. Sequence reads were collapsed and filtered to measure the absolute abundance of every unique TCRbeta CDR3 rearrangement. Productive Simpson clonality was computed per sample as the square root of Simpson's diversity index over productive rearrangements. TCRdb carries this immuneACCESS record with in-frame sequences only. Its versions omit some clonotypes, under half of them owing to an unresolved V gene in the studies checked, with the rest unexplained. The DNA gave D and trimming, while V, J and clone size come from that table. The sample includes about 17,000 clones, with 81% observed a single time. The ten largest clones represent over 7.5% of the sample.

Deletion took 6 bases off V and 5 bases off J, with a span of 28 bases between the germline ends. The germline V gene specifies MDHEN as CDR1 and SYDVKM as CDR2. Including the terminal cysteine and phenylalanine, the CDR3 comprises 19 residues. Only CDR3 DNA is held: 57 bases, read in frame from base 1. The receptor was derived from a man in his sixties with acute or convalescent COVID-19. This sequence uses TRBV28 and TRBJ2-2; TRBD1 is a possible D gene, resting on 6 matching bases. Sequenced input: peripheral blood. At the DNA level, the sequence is TGTGCCAGCAGCGCCGGACCCCTTCGAGGGGGAAGGGTTACCGGGGAGCTGTTTTTT. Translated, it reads CASSAGPLRGGRVTGELFF.